This TCR beta chain was sequenced for a study of T cell repertoires in cytomegalovirus infection. Across the study: It was recently identified HLA-C-restricted and well-studied HLA-B-restricted CMV epitopes that the study used. Public TCR beta signatures marked donors with CMV infection and the matching HLA.

Using its own MiXCR run on the reads, TCRdb lists one record per CDR3 protein. Here the sample spans under 200,000 distinct CDR3 sequences, about a fifth being singletons. In its sample, this clonotype was seen a few times. Its antigen is undetermined. CDR1 and CDR2 (germline): MGHDK, SYGVNS. The CDR3 totals 13 residues. The ends were cut back, 3 bases at V and 1 base at J, with 6 bases in the middle. Whole-study findings and limits: Accumulated public TCR beta family frequency recognized individuals carrying CMV together with the relevant HLA. The ex vivo response showed dominance by HLA-C-restricted CMV-specific TCR beta clonotypes.

The source material was CD8+ T cells from cultured PBMCs, sampled from culture after CMV antigen stimulation. The receptor was isolated from a human donor in good health (CMV status not recorded). Some clones in this sample may be carry-over from other donors' samples. The rearrangement joins TRBV25-1 to TRBJ1-2; no clear D. In DNA form, the CDR3 reads TGTGCCAGCAGTGAGGTTGGTAACTATGGCTACACCTTC. Amino acids: CASSEVGNYGYTF.